This T cell receptor beta chain stems from a study of blood T cell repertoires in COVID-19. Background on the study: COVID-19 samples from acute and convalescent phases originated in the United States, Italy and Spain.

Methods used by the authors: Scientists estimated how many nucleated cells there were by amplifying reference gene primers. Using immunoSEQ multiplex PCR, the repertoire was profiled, and TCRdb retains in-frame clones only, with some absent. Clone size and the V and J calls come from that table; the DNA yielded D and trimming. The sample contains 20,000 to 30,000 clones, 87% of which appear only once. Trimming removed 3 bases from V and 5 bases from J; junction bases left unmatched: 8. Germline V gene sequence: CDR1 SNHLY, CDR2 FYNNEI. This CDR3 has 15 residues. The chain is built from TRBV2 and TRBJ2-7; TRBD1 matches 9 bases. The sequenced material came from peripheral blood. This TCR derives from a human donor with active COVID-19. The donor label of this sample is uncertain. The CDR3 is CASSEPGQGGNEQYF. The CDR3 nucleotides read TGTGCCAGCAGTGAGCCGGGACAGGGAGGTAACGAGCAGTACTTC.